This is a list of T cell receptor beta chains from one sample in a study of blood T cell repertoires in COVID-19. Produced via immunoSEQ multiplex PCR; TCRdb's table is partial and in-frame only. The table shows some 240,000 clones, with 70% to 90% occurring only once. Sequenced input: peripheral blood. The receptors originated from a woman between 70 and 85 years old with COVID-19, enrolled during active disease. Both conserved end residues are part of each CDR3. D genes are given only for firm matches. A row's size may be missing; if present it is once, few, many or a size class.

d_call,j_call,clone_size,cdr3_length,v_call,cdr3_aa
-,TRBJ1-1,-,14,TRBV6-2/TRBV6-3,CASSYHRAGTEAFF
TRBD2,TRBJ2-1,-,15,TRBV12-5,CASGLPPGGAHEQFF
-,TRBJ1-1,-,16,TRBV3-1/TRBV3-2,CASSQGTPAGNTEAFF
-,TRBJ1-5,-,17,TRBV7-5,CARSLGPTTAENQPQHF
TRBD1,TRBJ1-2,-,14,TRBV5-1,CASSSQDRLNGYTF
-,TRBJ1-1,-,14,TRBV6-5,CASKQGTANTEAFF
TRBD1,TRBJ1-1,-,17,TRBV6-2/TRBV6-3,CASSHGTGGRMNTEAFF
TRBD1,TRBJ1-1,-,14,TRBV6-5,CASSEDRVVTEAFF
-,TRBJ1-3,-,14,TRBV19,CASRSAEDGNTIYF
TRBD1,TRBJ1-4,-,16,TRBV24-1,CATSDFISGGDEKLFF
TRBD1,TRBJ2-2,-,15,TRBV2,CASHPTGTGTGELFF
TRBD2,TRBJ2-7,once,18,TRBV7-2,CASSLGGTQSGGSYEQYF
TRBD1,TRBJ1-5,once,15,TRBV7-9,CASSFDRGSVEPQHF
-,TRBJ1-3,once,16,TRBV3-1/TRBV3-2,CASSQDWAYSGNTIYF
-,TRBJ2-3,-,16,TRBV19,CASSMVSLRKTDTQYF
TRBD1,TRBJ1-2,-,17,TRBV6-1,CASSETSRTGNLYGYTF
-,TRBJ1-5,-,17,TRBV16,CASSQYFGSYSNQPQHF
-,TRBJ1-2,few,14,TRBV19,CASRNRARDYGYTF
TRBD1,TRBJ2-1,-,16,TRBV18,CASSMQTGTGLNEQFF
-,TRBJ2-4,-,15,TRBV7-2,CASSLGDLAKNIQYF
-,TRBJ1-1,-,12,TRBV3-1/TRBV3-2,CASSQLGAEAFF
-,TRBJ1-2,-,13,TRBV12-3/TRBV12-4,CASSLGRNYGYTF
-,TRBJ2-5,-,14,TRBV25-1,CASSLHGDQETQYF
-,TRBJ2-5,-,15,TRBV5-1,CASSANGGRQETQYF
-,TRBJ1-2,-,17,TRBV4-3,CASSQALRPGRDYGYTF
-,TRBJ2-7,-,13,TRBV7-3,CASSSLGLDEQYF
-,TRBJ1-1,-,15,TRBV19,CASRGAGAMETEAFF
-,TRBJ2-7,-,16,TRBV5-1,CASSLGQDKSSYEQYF
-,TRBJ1-2,-,20,TRBV21-1,CASIKISDRGIHPPNYGYTF
-,TRBJ1-2,few,14,TRBV27,CASSASTHREGYTF
-,TRBJ1-4,-,15,TRBV29-1,CSVEDPSATNEKLFF
-,TRBJ2-7,-,14,TRBV4-2,CASSQDLGPYEQYF
-,TRBJ2-5,-,15,TRBV7-2,CASSLGVAAQETQYF
TRBD2,TRBJ2-7,-,15,TRBV5-6,CASSSRLAGAYEQYF
-,TRBJ1-2,once,15,TRBV6-5,CASNSAGLANYGYTF
-,TRBJ2-7,-,18,TRBV6-2/TRBV6-3,CASSYLSGRESRVYEQYF
TRBD1,TRBJ2-5,-,14,TRBV24-1,CATSDVGQGVTQYF
TRBD1,TRBJ2-3,-,15,TRBV10-3,CAITGQGFSTDTQYF